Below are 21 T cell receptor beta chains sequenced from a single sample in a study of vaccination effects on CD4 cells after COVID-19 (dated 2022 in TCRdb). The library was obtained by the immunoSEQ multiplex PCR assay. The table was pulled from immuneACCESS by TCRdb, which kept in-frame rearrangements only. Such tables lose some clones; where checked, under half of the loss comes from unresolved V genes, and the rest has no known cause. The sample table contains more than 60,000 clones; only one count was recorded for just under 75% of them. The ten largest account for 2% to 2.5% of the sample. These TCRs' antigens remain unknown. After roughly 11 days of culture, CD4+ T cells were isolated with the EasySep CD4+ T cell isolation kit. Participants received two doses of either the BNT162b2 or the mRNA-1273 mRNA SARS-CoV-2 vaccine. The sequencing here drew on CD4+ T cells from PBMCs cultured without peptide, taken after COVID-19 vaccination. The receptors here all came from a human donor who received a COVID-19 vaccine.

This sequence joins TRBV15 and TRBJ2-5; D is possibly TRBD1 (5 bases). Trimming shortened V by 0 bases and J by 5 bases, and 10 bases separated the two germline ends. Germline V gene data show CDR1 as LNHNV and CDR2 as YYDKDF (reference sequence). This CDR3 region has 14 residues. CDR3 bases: TGTGCCACCAGCAGAGATGTAGGGGTGGAGACCCAGTACTTC. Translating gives CATSRDVGVETQYF.

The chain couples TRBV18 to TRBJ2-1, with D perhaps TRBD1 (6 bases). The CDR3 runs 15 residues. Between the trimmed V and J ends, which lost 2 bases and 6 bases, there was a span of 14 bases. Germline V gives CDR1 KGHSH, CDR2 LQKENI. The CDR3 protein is CASSPKGGSLNEQFF. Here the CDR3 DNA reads TGTGCCAGCTCACCAAAAGGGGGTTCTCTCAATGAGCAGTTCTTC.

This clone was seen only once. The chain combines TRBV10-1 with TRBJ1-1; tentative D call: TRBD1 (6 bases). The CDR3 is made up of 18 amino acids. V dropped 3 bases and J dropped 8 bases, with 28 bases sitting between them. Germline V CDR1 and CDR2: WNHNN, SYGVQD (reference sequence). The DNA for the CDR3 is TGCGCCAGCAGTGACCGATTCGGGGCAGGGGAATCTACGGGGGAAGCTTTCTTT. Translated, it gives CASSDRFGAGESTGEAFF.

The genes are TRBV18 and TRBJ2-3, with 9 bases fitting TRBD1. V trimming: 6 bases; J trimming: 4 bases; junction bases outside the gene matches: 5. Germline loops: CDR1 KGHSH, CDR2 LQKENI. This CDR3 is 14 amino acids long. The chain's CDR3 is CASSPTGGADTQYF. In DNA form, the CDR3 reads TGTGCCAGCTCCCCTACAGGGGGCGCAGATACGCAGTATTTT.

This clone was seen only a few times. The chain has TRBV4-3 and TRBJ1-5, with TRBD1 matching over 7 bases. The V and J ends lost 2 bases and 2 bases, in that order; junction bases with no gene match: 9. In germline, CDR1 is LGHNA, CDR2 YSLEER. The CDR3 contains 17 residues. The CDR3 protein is CASSQYWAGGGNQPQHF. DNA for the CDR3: TGCGCCAGCAGCCAATATTGGGCAGGGGGTGGCAATCAGCCCCAGCATTTT.

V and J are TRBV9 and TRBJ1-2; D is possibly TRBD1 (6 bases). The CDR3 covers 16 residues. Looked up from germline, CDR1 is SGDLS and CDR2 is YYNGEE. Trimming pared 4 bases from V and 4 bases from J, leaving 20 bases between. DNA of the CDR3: TGTGCCAGCAGCCCCAGAGGGGGGCAAGAAGGCTATGGCTACACCTTC. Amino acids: CASSPRGGQEGYGYTF.

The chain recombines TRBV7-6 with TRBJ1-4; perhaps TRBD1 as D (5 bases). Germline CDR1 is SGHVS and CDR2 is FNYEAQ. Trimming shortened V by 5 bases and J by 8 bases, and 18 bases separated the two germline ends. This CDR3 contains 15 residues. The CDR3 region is CASSMGPTGGEKLFF. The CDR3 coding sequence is TGTGCCAGCAGCATGGGACCGACGGGAGGGGAAAAACTGTTTTTT.

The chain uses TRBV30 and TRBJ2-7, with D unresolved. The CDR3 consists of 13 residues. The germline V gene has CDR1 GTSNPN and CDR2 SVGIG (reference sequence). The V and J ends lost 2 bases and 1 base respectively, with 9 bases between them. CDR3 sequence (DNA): TGTGCCTGGAGTACTGGCAGGTCCTACGAGCAGTACGTC. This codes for CAWSTGRSYEQYV.

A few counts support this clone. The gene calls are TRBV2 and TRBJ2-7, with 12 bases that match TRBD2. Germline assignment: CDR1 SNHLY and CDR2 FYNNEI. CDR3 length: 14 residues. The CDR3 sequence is CASREGLAGNEQYV. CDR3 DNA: TGTGCCAGCAGGGAAGGACTAGCGGGGAACGAGCAGTACGTC.

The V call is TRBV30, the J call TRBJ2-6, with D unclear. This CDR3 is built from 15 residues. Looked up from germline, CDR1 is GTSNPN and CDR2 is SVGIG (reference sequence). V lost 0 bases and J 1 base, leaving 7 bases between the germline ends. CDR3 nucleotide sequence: TGTGCCTGGAGTGTAGCCAGGTCTGGGGCCAACGTCCTGACTTTC. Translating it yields CAWSVARSGANVLTF.

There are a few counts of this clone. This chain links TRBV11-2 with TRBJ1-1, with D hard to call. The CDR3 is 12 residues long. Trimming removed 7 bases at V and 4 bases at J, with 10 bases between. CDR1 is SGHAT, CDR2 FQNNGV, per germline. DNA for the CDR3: TGTGCCAGCACCACGTCGGGCACTGAAGCTTTCTTT. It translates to CASTTSGTEAFF. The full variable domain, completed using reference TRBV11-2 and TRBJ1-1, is EAGVAQSPRYKIIEKRQSVAFWCNPISGHATLYWYQQILGQGPKLLIQFQNNGVVDDSQLPKDRFSAERLKGVDSTLKIQPAKLEDSAVYLCASTTSGTEAFFGQGTRLTVV.

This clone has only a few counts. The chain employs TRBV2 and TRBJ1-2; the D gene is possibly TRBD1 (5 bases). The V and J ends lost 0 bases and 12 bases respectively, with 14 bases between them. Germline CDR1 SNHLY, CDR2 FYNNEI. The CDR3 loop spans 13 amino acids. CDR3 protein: CASSEANQGADTF. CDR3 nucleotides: TGTGCCAGCAGTGAAGCGAATCAGGGCGCGGACACCTTC.

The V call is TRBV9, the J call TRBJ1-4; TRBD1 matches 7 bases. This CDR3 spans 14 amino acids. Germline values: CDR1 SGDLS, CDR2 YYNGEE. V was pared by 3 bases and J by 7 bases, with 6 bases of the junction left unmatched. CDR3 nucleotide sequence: TGTGCCAGCAGCGCGACAGGGCGGGCTGAAAAACTGTTTTTT. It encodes CASSATGRAEKLFF.

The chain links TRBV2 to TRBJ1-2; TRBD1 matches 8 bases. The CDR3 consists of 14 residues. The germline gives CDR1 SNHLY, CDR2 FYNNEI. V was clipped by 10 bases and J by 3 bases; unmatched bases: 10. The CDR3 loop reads CATSDRGVDYGYTF. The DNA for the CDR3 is TGTGCCACTTCTGACAGGGGAGTAGACTATGGCTACACCTTC.

CDR3 sequence: CASSFGNQPQHF. The CDR3 region has the DNA TGTGCCAGCAGCTTTGGGAATCAGCCCCAGCATTTT. The chain is built from TRBV5-6 and TRBJ1-5; D gene ambiguous. The CDR3 is 12 residues long. With 2 bases removed from V and 4 bases from J, the gap between germline ends came to 4 bases. Germline CDR1 reads SGHDT; CDR2 reads YYEEEE.

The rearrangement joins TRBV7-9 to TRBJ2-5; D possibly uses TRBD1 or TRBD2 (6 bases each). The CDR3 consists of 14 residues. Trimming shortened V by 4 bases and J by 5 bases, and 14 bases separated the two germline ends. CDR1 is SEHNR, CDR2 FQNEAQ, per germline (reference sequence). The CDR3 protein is CASSSSGGHETQYF. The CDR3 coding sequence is TGTGCCAGCAGCTCCTCCGGGGGCCACGAGACCCAGTACTTC.

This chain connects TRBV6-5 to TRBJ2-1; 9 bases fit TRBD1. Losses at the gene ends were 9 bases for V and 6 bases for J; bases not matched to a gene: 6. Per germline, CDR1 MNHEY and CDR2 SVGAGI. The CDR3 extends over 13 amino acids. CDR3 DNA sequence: TGTGCCAGTGCCGGGACAGGGATCAATGAGCAGTTCTTC. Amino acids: CASAGTGINEQFF.

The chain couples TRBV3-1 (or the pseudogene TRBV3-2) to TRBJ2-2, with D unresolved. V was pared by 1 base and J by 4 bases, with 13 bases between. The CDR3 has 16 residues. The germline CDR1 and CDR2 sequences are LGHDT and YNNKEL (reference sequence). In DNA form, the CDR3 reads TGTGCCAGCAGCCAAGGCTCCACGCCTACCACCGGGGAGCTGTTTTTT. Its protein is CASSQGSTPTTGELFF.

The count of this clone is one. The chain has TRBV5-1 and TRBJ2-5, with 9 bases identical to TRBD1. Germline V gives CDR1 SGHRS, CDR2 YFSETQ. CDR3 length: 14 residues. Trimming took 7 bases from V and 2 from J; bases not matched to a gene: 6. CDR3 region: CASGTTGGQETQYF. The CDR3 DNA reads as TGCGCCAGCGGAACGACAGGGGGACAAGAGACCCAGTACTTC.

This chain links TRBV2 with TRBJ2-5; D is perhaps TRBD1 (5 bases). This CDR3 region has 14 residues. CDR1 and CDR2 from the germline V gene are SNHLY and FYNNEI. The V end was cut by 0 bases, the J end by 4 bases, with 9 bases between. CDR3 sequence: CASSEALRGETQYF. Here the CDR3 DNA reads TGTGCCAGCAGTGAAGCACTAAGGGGAGAGACCCAGTACTTC.

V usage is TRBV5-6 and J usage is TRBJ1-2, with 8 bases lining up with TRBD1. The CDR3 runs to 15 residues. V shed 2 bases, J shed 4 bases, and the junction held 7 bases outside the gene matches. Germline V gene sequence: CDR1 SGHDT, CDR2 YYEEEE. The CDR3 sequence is CASSFFGQGAYGYTF. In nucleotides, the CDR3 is TGTGCCAGCAGCTTTTTTGGACAGGGTGCCTATGGCTACACCTTC.